These T cell receptor beta chains were read from a single sample in a study of cytomegalovirus exposure and HLA in healthy donors. Sequencing was performed with immunoSEQ multiplex PCR; in TCRdb, only in-frame clones are kept and a portion is missing. Of roughly 84,000 clones in the sample, around three fifths were seen once. Sequenced sample: PBMCs. The receptors stem from a middle-aged woman in good health and CMV-seropositive. Both conserved end residues are part of each CDR3. The order of the fields is D gene, J gene, V gene, clone size, CDR3 DNA, CDR3 protein. D genes are given only for firm matches. Where a row states a size, it is once, few, many or the class of an expanded clone; other rows omit it.

>-|TRBJ1-4|TRBV28|-
TGTGCCAGCTACTCCGGGGGGACTAATGAAAAACTGTTTTTT
CASYSGGTNEKLFF
>-|TRBJ2-7|TRBV10-3|once
TGTGCCATCAGTGCGGTAGAGTCCTACGAGCAGTACTTC
CAISAVESYEQYF
>TRBD1|TRBJ1-2|TRBV28|-
TGTGCCAGCAAAATACAACCGGGACAGCCAAACTATGGCTACACCTTC
CASKIQPGQPNYGYTF
>TRBD2|TRBJ2-3|TRBV2|-
TGTGCCAGCAGTGCCCTCACTAGCGGGAGTACAGATACGCAGTATTTT
CASSALTSGSTDTQYF
>-|TRBJ1-1|TRBV5-1|few
TGCGCCAGCAGCTTGGGGAGGGACACTGAAGCTTTCTTT
CASSLGRDTEAFF
>TRBD1|TRBJ2-2|TRBV2|-
TGTGCCAGCGGTTACGGACAGGAGAACACCGGGGAGCTGTTTTTT
CASGYGQENTGELFF
>-|TRBJ1-1|TRBV2|-
TGTGCCAGCAGTCAACAGGCGTTTGAGGCTTTCTTT
CASSQQAFEAFF
>-|TRBJ1-1|TRBV5-1|-
TGCGCCAGCAGCTTGGGGGCGCAGGGGCTGGTGGGAGCTTTCTTT
CASSLGAQGLVGAFF
>TRBD2|TRBJ2-1|TRBV7-2|-
TGTGCCAGCAGTTATAGCGGGCTGAGCTCCTACAATGAGCAGTTCTTC
CASSYSGLSSYNEQFF
>TRBD2|TRBJ2-7|TRBV6-1|-
TGTGCCAGCAGCGGACTAGCGGGAAGAGAGCAGTACTTC
CASSGLAGREQYF
>-|TRBJ2-3|TRBV11-1|few
TGTGCCAGCAGCTTAGCGCCGCAGGGTGCAGATACGCAGTATTTT
CASSLAPQGADTQYF
>-|TRBJ2-6|TRBV2|-
TGTGCCAGCGGTCGGGCAGGTGGGACTGCTGGGGCCAACGTCCTGACTTTC
CASGRAGGTAGANVLTF
>TRBD2|TRBJ2-7|TRBV13|-
TGTGCCAGCAGCCTGAGAGCGGGGGCCTACGAGCAGTACTTC
CASSLRAGAYEQYF
>-|TRBJ1-1|TRBV7-2|-
TGTGCCAGCAGCTTTTGGCAGGGGCTCGGTGAAGCTTTCTTT
CASSFWQGLGEAFF
>-|TRBJ1-5|TRBV5-6|-
TGTGCCAGCAGCGTGGACACCCCGCCATCGCCCCAGCATTTT
CASSVDTPPSPQHF
>-|TRBJ2-7|TRBV2|-
TGTGCCAGCCGGGATGAGGGCAACTACGAGCAGTACTTC
CASRDEGNYEQYF
>-|TRBJ2-3|TRBV5-1|-
TGCGCCAGCAGCTTGATTCAGGGGGGAACAGATACGCAGTATTTT
CASSLIQGGTDTQYF
>TRBD1|TRBJ1-2|TRBV6-1|-
TGTGCCAGCTTCAACCGGGACAGGGTACCCTACACCTTC
CASFNRDRVPYTF
>-|TRBJ1-2|TRBV7-9|-
TGTGCCAGCAGCTCTACAGGGACGACTTACTATGGCTACACCTTC
CASSSTGTTYYGYTF
>-|TRBJ2-7|TRBV9|-
TGTGCCAGCAGCGTAGCTGAAGGAGCCAACTCCTACGAGCAGTACTTC
CASSVAEGANSYEQYF
>-|TRBJ2-7|TRBV28|-
TGTGCCAGCAGTTCCCGGGACTTCTCCTACGAGCAGTACTTC
CASSSRDFSYEQYF
>TRBD2|TRBJ2-5|TRBV29-1|-
TGCAGCGTCCTAGGACTAGCGGGAGGGAAACAAGAGACCCAGTACTTC
CSVLGLAGGKQETQYF
>-|TRBJ2-4|TRBV10-1|-
TGCGCCAGCAGTGAACAACAGTTGGGCATTCAGTACTTC
CASSEQQLGIQYF
>TRBD1|TRBJ2-1|TRBV6-1|-
TGTGCCAACGGACAGGGGTGGGACAATGAGCAGTTCTTC
CANGQGWDNEQFF
>-|TRBJ2-5|TRBV18|-
TGTGCCAGCTCAGGGACAAAAGAGACCCAGTACTTC
CASSGTKETQYF
>TRBD2|TRBJ2-5|TRBV7-2|-
TGTGCCAGCAGCTATACATCCGGGGCCGGGAGGGAGACCCAGTACTTC
CASSYTSGAGRETQYF
>TRBD1|TRBJ2-7|TRBV28|few
TGTGCCAGCAGTGGGCGCCCCGGGACAGCATCCTACGAGCAGTACTTC
CASSGRPGTASYEQYF
>-|TRBJ2-3|TRBV9|once
TGTGCCAGCAGCGTCGGGAGCGGTCAAGATACGCAGTATTTT
CASSVGSGQDTQYF
>TRBD2|TRBJ2-5|TRBV28|-
TGTGCCAGCAGTTCGAGCAGACTAGCGGGGGGCCTGCAAGAGACCCAGTACTTC
CASSSSRLAGGLQETQYF
>TRBD2|TRBJ2-3|TRBV18|-
TGTGCCACTCACCCCCCCGGGAGGGGCACAGATACGCAGTATTTT
CATHPPGRGTDTQYF
>TRBD2|TRBJ2-7|TRBV27|-
TGTGCCAGCAGAAGTCTACTAGCGGGAGGGCCCGACGAGCAGTACTTC
CASRSLLAGGPDEQYF
>-|TRBJ1-2|TRBV6-5|-
TGTGCCAGCAGTTGGGGGCAGGGCGGCTACACCTTC
CASSWGQGGYTF
>-|TRBJ2-7|TRBV15|few
TGTGCCACCAGCAATCCAGGCCCTAACTACGAGCAGTACTTC
CATSNPGPNYEQYF
>-|TRBJ2-3|TRBV5-4|-
TGTGCCAGCAGCTTACAGGGCAGCACAGATACGCAGTATTTT
CASSLQGSTDTQYF
>-|TRBJ1-2|TRBV14|-
TGTGCCAGCAGCCAAGCATCGGGTTTCTATGGCTACACCTTC
CASSQASGFYGYTF
>TRBD2|TRBJ2-7|TRBV7-2|-
TGTGCCAGCAGCTTAAGTCGGCCGGGACTAGGGTATGACGAGCAGTACTTC
CASSLSRPGLGYDEQYF
>-|TRBJ2-7|TRBV28|-
TGTGCCAGCAGTATCTACATGGGCGTCAGCTACGAGCAGTACTTC
CASSIYMGVSYEQYF
>-|TRBJ1-1|TRBV10-2|-
TGCGCCAGCAACGGGGAGAACACTGAAGCTTTCTTT
CASNGENTEAFF
>TRBD1|TRBJ2-7|TRBV7-9|-
TGTGCCAGCAGCTCCACGGGACAGGGTTCCTACGAGCAGTACTTC
CASSSTGQGSYEQYF
>-|TRBJ1-1|TRBV27|-
TGTGCCAGCAGTTTGATTATGGGGAGCGTAACTGAAGCTTTCTTT
CASSLIMGSVTEAFF
>-|TRBJ2-4|TRBV2|-
TGTGCCAGCGGCGGGGACAGCAAAAACATTCAGTACTTC
CASGGDSKNIQYF
>TRBD1|TRBJ1-5|TRBV7-2|few
TGTGCCAGCAGCTTAGGGACAGGTGGAAATCAGCCCCAGCATTTT
CASSLGTGGNQPQHF
>-|TRBJ1-2|TRBV28|-
TGTGCCAGCAGTTCCGAACGGGAAGGGGGTGATGGCTACACCTTC
CASSSEREGGDGYTF
>TRBD1|TRBJ2-2|TRBV29-1|once
TGCAGCGGGACAGGGGGGGCCGGGGAGCTGTTTTTT
CSGTGGAGELFF
>-|TRBJ1-5|TRBV19|-
TGTGCCAGTACGAACCTCCAGGGCAATCAGCCCCAGCATTTT
CASTNLQGNQPQHF
>-|TRBJ2-7|TRBV7-8|-
TGTGCCAGCAGCCTCGGCAGACAGGCGATGGAGCAGTACTTC
CASSLGRQAMEQYF
>-|TRBJ2-1|TRBV7-9|-
TGTGCCAGCAGCTTACAGGGGCCCACCTACAATGAGCAGTTCTTC
CASSLQGPTYNEQFF
>-|TRBJ2-2|TRBV4-1|-
TGCGCCAGCAGCCGTGTGGAACGACTGAACACCGGGGAGCTGTTTTTT
CASSRVERLNTGELFF
>TRBD2|TRBJ2-7|TRBV13|-
TGTGCCAGCAGCCCCCAGGGACTAGCGGGAGTTGCGCAGTACTTC
CASSPQGLAGVAQYF
>-|TRBJ1-5|TRBV28|-
TGTGCCAGCAGTCCAGATAGCAATCAGCCCCAGCATTTT
CASSPDSNQPQHF
>-|TRBJ1-2|TRBV19|-
TGTGCCAGTAGTACAACGCGCGGAGGATACAGAACCCATAATAATAACTATGGCTACACCTTC
CASSTTRGGYRTHNNNYGYTF
>TRBD2|TRBJ2-3|TRBV4-2|-
TGTGCCAGCAGCCAAGGGACGGGAGGGAGCGGAGATACGCAGTATTTT
CASSQGTGGSGDTQYF